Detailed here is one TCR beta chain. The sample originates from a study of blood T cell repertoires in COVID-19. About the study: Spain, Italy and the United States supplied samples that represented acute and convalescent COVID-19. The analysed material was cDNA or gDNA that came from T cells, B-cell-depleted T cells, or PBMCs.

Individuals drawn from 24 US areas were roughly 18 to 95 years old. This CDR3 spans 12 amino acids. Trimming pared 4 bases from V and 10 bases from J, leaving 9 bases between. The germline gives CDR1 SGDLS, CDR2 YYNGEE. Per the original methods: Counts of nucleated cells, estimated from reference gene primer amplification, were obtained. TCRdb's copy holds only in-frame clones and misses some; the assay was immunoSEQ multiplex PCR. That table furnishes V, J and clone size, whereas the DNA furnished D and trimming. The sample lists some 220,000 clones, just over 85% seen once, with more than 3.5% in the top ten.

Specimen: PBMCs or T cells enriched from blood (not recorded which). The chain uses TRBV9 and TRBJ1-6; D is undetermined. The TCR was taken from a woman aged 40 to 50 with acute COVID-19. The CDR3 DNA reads TGTGCCAGCAGCTCACAAAAATCACCCCTCCACTTT. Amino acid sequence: CASSSQKSPLHF. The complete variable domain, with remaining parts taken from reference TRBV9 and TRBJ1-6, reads DSGVTQTPKHLITATGQRVTLRCSPRSGDLSVYWYQQSLDQGLQFLIQYYNGEERAKGNILERFSAQQFPDLHSELNLSSLELGDSALYFCASSSQKSPLHFGNGTRLTVT.